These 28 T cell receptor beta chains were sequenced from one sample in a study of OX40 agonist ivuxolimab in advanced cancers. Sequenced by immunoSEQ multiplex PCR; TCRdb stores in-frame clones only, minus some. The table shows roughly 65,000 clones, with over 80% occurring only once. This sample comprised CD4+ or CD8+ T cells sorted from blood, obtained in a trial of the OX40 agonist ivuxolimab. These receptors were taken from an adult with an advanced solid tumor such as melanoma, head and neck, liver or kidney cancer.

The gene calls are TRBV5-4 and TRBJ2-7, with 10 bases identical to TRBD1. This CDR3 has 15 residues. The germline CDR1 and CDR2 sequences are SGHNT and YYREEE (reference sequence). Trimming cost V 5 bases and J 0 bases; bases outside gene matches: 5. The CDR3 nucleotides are TGTGCCAGCAGTTCCGGACAGGGGGTCTCCTACGAGCAGTACTTC. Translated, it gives CASSSGQGVSYEQYF.

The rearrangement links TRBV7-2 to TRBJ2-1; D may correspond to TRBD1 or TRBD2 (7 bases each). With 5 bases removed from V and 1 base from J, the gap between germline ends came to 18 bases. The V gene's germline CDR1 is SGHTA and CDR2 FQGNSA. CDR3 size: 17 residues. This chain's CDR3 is CASSPLGGGLSYNEQFF. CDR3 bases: TGTGCCAGCAGCCCACTGGGAGGGGGCCTTTCCTACAATGAGCAGTTCTTC.

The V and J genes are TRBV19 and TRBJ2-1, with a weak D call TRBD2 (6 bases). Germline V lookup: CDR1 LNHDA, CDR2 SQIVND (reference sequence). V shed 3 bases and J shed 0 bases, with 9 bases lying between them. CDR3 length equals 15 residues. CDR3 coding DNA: TGTGCCAGTAGTATGGGTAGCGGCTCCTACAATGAGCAGTTCTTC. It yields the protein CASSMGSGSYNEQFF.

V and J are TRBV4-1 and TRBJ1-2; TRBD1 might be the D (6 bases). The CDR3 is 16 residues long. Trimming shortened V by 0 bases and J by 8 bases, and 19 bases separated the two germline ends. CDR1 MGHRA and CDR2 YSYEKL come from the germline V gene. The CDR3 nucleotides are TGCGCCAGCAGCCAAGATACGATTAATACAGGGTCCGGCTACACCTTC. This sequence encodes CASSQDTINTGSGYTF.

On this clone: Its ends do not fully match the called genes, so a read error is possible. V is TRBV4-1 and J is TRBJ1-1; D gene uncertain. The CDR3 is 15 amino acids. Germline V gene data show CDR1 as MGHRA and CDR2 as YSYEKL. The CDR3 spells CASSQDPYQNAEAFF. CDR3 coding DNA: TGCGCCAGCAGCCAAGATCCTTACCAGAACGCTGAAGCTTTCTTT.

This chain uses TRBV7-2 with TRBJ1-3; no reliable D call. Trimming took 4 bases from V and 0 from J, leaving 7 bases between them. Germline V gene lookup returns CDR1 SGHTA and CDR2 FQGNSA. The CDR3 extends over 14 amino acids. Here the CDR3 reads CASSSQSSGNTIYF. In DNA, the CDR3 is TGTGCCAGCAGCTCACAGAGCTCTGGAAACACCATATATTTT.

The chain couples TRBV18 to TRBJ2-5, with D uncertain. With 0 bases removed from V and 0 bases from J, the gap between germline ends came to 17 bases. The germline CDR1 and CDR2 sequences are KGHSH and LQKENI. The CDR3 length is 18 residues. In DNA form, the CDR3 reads TGTGCCAGCTCACCACCGTCCTTGACCCCCTCCCACCAAGAGACCCAGTACTTC. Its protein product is CASSPPSLTPSHQETQYF.

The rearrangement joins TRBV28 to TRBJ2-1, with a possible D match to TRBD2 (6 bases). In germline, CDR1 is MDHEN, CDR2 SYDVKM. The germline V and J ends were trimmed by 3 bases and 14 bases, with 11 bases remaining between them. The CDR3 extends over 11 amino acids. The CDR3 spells CASSFDGEEFF. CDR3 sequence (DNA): TGTGCCAGCAGTTTTGACGGGGAGGAGTTCTTC.

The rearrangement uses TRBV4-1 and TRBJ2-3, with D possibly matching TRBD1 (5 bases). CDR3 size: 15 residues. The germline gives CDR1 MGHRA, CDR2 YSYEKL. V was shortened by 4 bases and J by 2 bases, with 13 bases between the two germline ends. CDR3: CASSLVPGITDTQYF. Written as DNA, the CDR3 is TGCGCCAGCAGCCTTGTCCCAGGGATCACAGATACGCAGTATTTT.

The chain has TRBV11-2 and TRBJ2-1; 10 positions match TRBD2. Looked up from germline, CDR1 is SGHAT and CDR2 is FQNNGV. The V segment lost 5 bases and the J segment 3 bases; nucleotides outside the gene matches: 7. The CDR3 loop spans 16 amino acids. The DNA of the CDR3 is TGTGCCAGCAGCCCTTGGATAGCGGGGGGCTACAATGAGCAGTTCTTC. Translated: CASSPWIAGGYNEQFF.

The CDR3 region has the DNA TGTGCCAGCAGCAAGACTAGCGGGAGCTCCTACGAGCAGTACTTC. Translating it yields CASSKTSGSSYEQYF. J is TRBJ2-7 and V is TRBV7-2; TRBD2 matches at 12 bases. Per germline, CDR1 SGHTA and CDR2 FQGNSA. With V trimmed by 5 bases and J by 0 bases, 2 bases remained unmatched. The CDR3 consists of 15 residues.

The CDR3 sequence is CASRINPYYEQYF. CDR3 DNA: TGTGCCAGCAGGATTAACCCTTACTACGAGCAGTACTTC. This rearrangement joins TRBV11-2 to TRBJ2-7; D is undetermined. The CDR3 has 13 residues. V lost 6 bases and J 3 bases, leaving 12 bases between the germline ends. CDR1 and CDR2 from the germline V gene are SGHAT and FQNNGV.

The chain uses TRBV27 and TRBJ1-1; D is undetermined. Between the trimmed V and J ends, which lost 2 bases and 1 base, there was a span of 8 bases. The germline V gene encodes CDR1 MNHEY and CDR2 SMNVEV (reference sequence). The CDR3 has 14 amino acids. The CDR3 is CASSLGRRNTEAFF. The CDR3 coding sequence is TGTGCCAGCAGTTTAGGACGGAGGAACACTGAAGCTTTCTTT.

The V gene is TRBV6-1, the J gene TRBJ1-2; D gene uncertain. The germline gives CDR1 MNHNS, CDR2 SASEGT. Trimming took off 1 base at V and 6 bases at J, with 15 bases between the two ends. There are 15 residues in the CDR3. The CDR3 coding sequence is TGTGCCAGCAGTGAAGACCGCGACTATAAGAATGGCTACACCTTC. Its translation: CASSEDRDYKNGYTF.

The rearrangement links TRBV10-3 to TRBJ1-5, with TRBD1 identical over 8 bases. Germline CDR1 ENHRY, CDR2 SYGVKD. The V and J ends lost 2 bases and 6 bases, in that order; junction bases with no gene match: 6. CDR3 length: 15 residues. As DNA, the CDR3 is TGTGCCATCAGTGAGACTACAGGGGGAGGTCAGCCCCAGCATTTT. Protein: CAISETTGGGQPQHF.

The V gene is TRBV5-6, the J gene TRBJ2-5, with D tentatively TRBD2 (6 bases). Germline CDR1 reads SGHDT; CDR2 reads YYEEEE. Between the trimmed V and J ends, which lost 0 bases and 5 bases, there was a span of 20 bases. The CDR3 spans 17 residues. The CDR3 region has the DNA TGTGCCAGCAGCTTGGTTGGCCCGGGGGTCGCCGGGGAGACCCAGTACTTC. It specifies CASSLVGPGVAGETQYF.

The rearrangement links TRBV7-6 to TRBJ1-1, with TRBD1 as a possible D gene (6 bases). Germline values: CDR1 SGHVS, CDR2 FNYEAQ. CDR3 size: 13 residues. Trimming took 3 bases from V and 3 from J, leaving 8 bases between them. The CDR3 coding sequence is TGTGCCAGCAGCTTGACAGGTGACACTGAAGCTTTCTTT. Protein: CASSLTGDTEAFF.

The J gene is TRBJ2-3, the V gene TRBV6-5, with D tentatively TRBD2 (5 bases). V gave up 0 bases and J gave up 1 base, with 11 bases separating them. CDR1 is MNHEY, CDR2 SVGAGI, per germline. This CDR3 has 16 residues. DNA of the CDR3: TGTGCCAGCAGTTACTCGAGAGGGTCAGGCACAGATACGCAGTATTTT. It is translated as CASSYSRGSGTDTQYF.

This CDR3 reads CSVDSQGADGYTF. The DNA of the CDR3 is TGCAGCGTTGATTCACAGGGGGCAGACGGCTACACCTTC. The chain is built from TRBV29-1 and TRBJ1-2; TRBD1 agrees at 9 bases. The trim removed 3 bases at V and 8 bases at J, leaving 7 bases unmatched. The CDR3 length is 13 residues. Germline V gene sequence: CDR1 SQVTM, CDR2 ANQGSEA.

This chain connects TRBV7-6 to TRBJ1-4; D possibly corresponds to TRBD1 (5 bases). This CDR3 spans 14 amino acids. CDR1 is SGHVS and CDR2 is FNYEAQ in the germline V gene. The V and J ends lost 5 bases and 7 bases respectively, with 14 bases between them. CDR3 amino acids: CASSLGGGSEKLFF. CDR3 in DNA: TGTGCCAGCAGCCTTGGGGGTGGAAGTGAAAAACTGTTTTTT.

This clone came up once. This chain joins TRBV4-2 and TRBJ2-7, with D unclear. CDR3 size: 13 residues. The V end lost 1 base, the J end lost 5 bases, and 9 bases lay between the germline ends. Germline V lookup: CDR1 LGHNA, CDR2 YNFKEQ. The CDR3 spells CASSQGPADEQYF. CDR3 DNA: TGTGCCAGCAGCCAAGGCCCCGCCGACGAGCAGTACTTC.

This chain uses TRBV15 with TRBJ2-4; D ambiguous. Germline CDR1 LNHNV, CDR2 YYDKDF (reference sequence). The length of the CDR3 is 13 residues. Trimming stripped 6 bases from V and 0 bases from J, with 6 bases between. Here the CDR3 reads CATSLPAKNIQYF. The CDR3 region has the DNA TGTGCCACCAGTCTTCCAGCCAAAAACATTCAGTACTTC.

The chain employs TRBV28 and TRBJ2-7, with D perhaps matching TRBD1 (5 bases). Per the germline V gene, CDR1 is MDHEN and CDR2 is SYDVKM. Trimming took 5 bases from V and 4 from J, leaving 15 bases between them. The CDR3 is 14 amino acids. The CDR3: CASSHRIRRYEQYF. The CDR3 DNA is TGTGCCAGCAGTCACAGGATCCGAAGGTACGAGCAGTACTTC.

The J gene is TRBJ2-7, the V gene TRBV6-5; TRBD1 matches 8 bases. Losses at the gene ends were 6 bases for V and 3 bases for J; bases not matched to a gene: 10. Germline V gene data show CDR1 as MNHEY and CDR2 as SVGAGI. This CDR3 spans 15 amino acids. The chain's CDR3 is CASSRDRTRLYEQYF. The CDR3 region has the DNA TGTGCCAGCAGCCGGGACAGGACAAGGCTCTACGAGCAGTACTTC.

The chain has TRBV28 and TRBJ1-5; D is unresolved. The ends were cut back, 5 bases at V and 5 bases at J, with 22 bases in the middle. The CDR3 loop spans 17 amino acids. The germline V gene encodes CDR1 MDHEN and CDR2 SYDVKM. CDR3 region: CASSLSEAATPDQPQHF. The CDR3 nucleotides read TGTGCCAGCAGTCTATCGGAGGCCGCCACCCCCGATCAGCCCCAGCATTTT.

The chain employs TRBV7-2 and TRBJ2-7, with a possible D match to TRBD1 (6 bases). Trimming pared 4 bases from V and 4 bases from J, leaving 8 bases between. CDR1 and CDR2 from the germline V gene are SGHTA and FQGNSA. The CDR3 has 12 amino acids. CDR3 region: CASSSTGYEQYF. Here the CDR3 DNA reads TGTGCCAGCAGCTCGACAGGTTACGAGCAGTACTTC. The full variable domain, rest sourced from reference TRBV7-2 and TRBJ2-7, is GAGVSQSPSNKVTEKGKDVELRCDPISGHTALYWYRQSLGQGLEFLIYFQGNSAPDKSGLPSDRFSAERTGGSVSTLTIQRTQQEDSAVYLCASSSTGYEQYFGPGTRLTVT.

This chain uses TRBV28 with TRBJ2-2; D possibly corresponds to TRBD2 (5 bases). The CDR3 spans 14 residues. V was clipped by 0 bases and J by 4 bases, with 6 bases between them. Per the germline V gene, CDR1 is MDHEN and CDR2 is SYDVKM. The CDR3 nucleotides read TGTGCCAGCAGTTTATGGGGAGCCACCGGGGAGCTGTTTTTT. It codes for CASSLWGATGELFF.

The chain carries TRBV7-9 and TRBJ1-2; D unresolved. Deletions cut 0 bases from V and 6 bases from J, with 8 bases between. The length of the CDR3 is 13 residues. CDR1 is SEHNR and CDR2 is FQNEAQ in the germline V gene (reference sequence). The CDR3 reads CASSLALSNGYTF. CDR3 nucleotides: TGTGCCAGCAGCTTAGCGCTATCTAATGGCTACACCTTC.